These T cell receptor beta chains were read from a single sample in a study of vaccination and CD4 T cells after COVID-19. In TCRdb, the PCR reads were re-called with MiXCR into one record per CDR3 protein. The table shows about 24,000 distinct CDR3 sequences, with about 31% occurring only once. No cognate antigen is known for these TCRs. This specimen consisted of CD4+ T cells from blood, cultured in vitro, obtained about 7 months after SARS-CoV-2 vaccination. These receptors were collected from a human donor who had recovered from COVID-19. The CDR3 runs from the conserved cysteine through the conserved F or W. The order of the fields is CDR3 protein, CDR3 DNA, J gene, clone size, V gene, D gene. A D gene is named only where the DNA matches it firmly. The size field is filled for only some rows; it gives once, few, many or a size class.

CSASGQNNYGYTF | TGCAGTGCTAGCGGACAGAATAACTATGGCTACACCTTC | TRBJ1-2 | few | TRBV20-1 | -
CASSLITGTQYF | TGTGCCAGCAGTTTAATTACAGGTACGCAGTATTTT | TRBJ2-3 | once | TRBV27 | -
CSARDRDTTEAFF | TGCAGCGCCCGGGACAGGGATACCACTGAAGCTTTCTTT | TRBJ1-1 | few | TRBV29-1 | TRBD1
CSARDGLQTETQYF | TGCAGTGCTAGAGACGGCCTCCAAACCGAGACCCAGTACTTC | TRBJ2-5 | - | TRBV20-1 | -
CASSKQENRNNEQFF | TGTGCCAGCAGCAAACAGGAGAACCGGAACAATGAGCAGTTCTTC | TRBJ2-1 | - | TRBV7-6 | -
CSASGGSLASNEQFF | TGCAGTGCTAGCGGTGGGTCACTAGCAAGCAATGAGCAGTTCTTC | TRBJ2-1 | few | TRBV20-1 | -
CASSLASRGYNEQFF | TGTGCCAGCAGCTTAGCGAGCAGGGGCTACAATGAGCAGTTCTTC | TRBJ2-1 | - | TRBV7-9 | -
CASSYRGQGAAYEQYF | TGTGCCAGCAGTTACCGCGGACAGGGGGCCGCCTACGAGCAGTACTTC | TRBJ2-7 | medium-sized | TRBV6-5 | TRBD1
CATSRDKSRRDTQYF | TGTGCCACCAGCAGAGATAAAAGTCGGAGAGATACGCAGTATTTT | TRBJ2-3 | - | TRBV15 | -
CASSPVGTSTDTQYF | TGTGCCAGCAGTCCCGTGGGTACCAGCACAGATACGCAGTATTTT | TRBJ2-3 | few | TRBV28 | -
CASTKGGDTEAFF | TGTGCCAGCACCAAAGGCGGGGACACTGAAGCTTTCTTT | TRBJ1-1 | - | TRBV28 | -
CASSLTSGKQFF | TGTGCCAGCAGCCTAACTAGCGGAAAGCAGTTCTTC | TRBJ2-1 | - | TRBV7-2 | TRBD2
CASSQTPYEQYF | TGTGCCAGCAGCCAAACCCCCTACGAGCAGTACTTC | TRBJ2-7 | few | TRBV7-2 | -
CSASTRGTSRINEQFF | TGCAGTGCTAGCACGAGGGGGACTAGCAGAATCAATGAGCAGTTCTTC | TRBJ2-1 | - | TRBV20-1 | TRBD2
CSARPRLTGIGSNQPQHF | TGCAGTGCTAGACCCCGATTGACAGGGATCGGGAGCAATCAGCCCCAGCATTTT | TRBJ1-5 | - | TRBV20-1 | TRBD1
CASSKRLAEETQYF | TGTGCCAGCAGTAAGAGACTAGCCGAAGAGACCCAGTACTTC | TRBJ2-5 | few | TRBV6-1 | TRBD2